These 26 T cell receptor beta chains were sequenced from one sample in a study of blood T cell repertoires in COVID-19. The table came from immunoSEQ multiplex PCR; TCRdb's copy has only in-frame clones and leaves some out. Altogether 150,000 to 200,000 clones are present, approximately 91% being singletons, with the ten largest covering about 5%. The sample consisted of peripheral blood. The receptors were gathered from a man aged 18 to 29 with COVID-19, enrolled during active disease.

The chain has TRBV7-9 and TRBJ2-3; D unclear. V was cut by 1 base and J by 5 bases, with 7 bases left in between. Germline V CDR1 and CDR2: SEHNR, FQNEAQ (reference sequence). CDR3 length equals 13 residues. The CDR3 loop reads CASSLVSRDTQYF. As DNA, the CDR3 is TGTGCCAGCAGCTTAGTATCCCGAGATACGCAGTATTTT. Variable domain in full (rest from reference TRBV7-9 and TRBJ2-3): DTGVSQNPRHKITKRGQNVTFRCDPISEHNRLYWYRQTLGQGPEFLTYFQNEAQLEKSRLLSDRFSAERPKGSFSTLEIQRTEQGDSAMYLCASSLVSRDTQYFGPGTRLTVL.

The chain couples TRBV6-5 to TRBJ1-2, with 7 positions matching TRBD1. Trimming removed 0 bases from V and 4 bases from J; junction bases left unmatched: 2. The V gene's germline CDR1 is MNHEY and CDR2 SVGAGI. The CDR3 sequence is 14 residues long. The CDR3 DNA is TGTGCCAGCAGTTACTCCGGGACAGCCTATGGCTACACCTTC. Its protein is CASSYSGTAYGYTF.

This rearrangement joins TRBV7-2 to TRBJ1-6; D gene uncertain. This CDR3 comprises 15 residues. Between the trimmed V and J ends, which lost 1 base and 7 bases, there was a span of 11 bases. Germline V gene lookup returns CDR1 SGHTA and CDR2 FQGNSA. As DNA, the CDR3 is TGTGCCAGCAGCTTAGTCTGGCAGGCAAATTCACCCCTCCACTTT. Translating gives CASSLVWQANSPLHF. Based on the CDR3 plus reference TRBV7-2 and TRBJ1-6, the full variable domain is GAGVSQSPSNKVTEKGKDVELRCDPISGHTALYWYRQSLGQGLEFLIYFQGNSAPDKSGLPSDRFSAERTGGSVSTLTIQRTQQEDSAVYLCASSLVWQANSPLHFGNGTRLTVT.

In this sample, this clone turned up once. V is TRBV6-5 and J is TRBJ1-2; D possibly corresponds to TRBD1 (5 bases). There are 15 residues in the CDR3. Between the trimmed V and J ends, which lost 5 bases and 4 bases, there was a span of 17 bases. Germline loops: CDR1 MNHEY, CDR2 SVGAGI. The CDR3 DNA sequence: TGTGCCAGCAGTACGGTCGGGGGGGGTTCCTATGGCTACACCTTC. Translation: CASSTVGGGSYGYTF.

The CDR3 region has the DNA TGTGCCAGTAGTATAAAATCAGGGGAGACATCTGAAGCTTTCTTT. The encoded protein is CASSIKSGETSEAFF. The chain uses TRBV19 and TRBJ1-1, with a possible D match to TRBD1 (6 bases). The length of the CDR3 is 15 residues. In germline, CDR1 is LNHDA, CDR2 SQIVND (reference sequence). V lost 2 bases to trimming and J lost 6 bases, with 16 bases between them.

V and J are TRBV7-9 and TRBJ1-4, with TRBD1 identical over 9 bases. V lost 3 bases and J lost 2; bases outside the gene matches: 4. The CDR3 has 16 amino acids. The germline CDR1 and CDR2 sequences are SEHNR and FQNEAQ (reference sequence). The CDR3 coding sequence is TGTGCCAGCAGCTTCGGGACAGGGCGTACTAATGAAAAACTGTTTTTT. Translated: CASSFGTGRTNEKLFF.

The chain couples TRBV4-1 to TRBJ2-7, with a possible D match to TRBD2 (5 bases). V dropped 4 bases and J dropped 3 bases, with 7 bases sitting between them. Germline values: CDR1 MGHRA, CDR2 YSYEKL. The CDR3 spans 12 residues. DNA of the CDR3: TGCGCCAGCAGCCGAGGGAGCTACGAGCAGTACTTC. Translating gives CASSRGSYEQYF.

The V and J genes are TRBV28 and TRBJ1-1, with TRBD1 as a possible D gene (5 bases). CDR1 is MDHEN, CDR2 SYDVKM, per germline. V was clipped by 11 bases and J by 4 bases, with 20 bases between them. The CDR3 loop spans 14 amino acids. The CDR3 loop reads CALGGDGGGTEAFF. CDR3 nucleotides: TGTGCCTTGGGGGGGGATGGAGGAGGCACTGAAGCTTTCTTT.

The V gene is TRBV7-2, the J gene TRBJ1-1, with TRBD1 matching over 7 bases. V shed 5 bases and J 4 bases; nucleotides not matched to a gene: 10. The CDR3 totals 15 residues. Germline V gives CDR1 SGHTA, CDR2 FQGNSA. Here the CDR3 reads CASSPQTGRPTEAFF. Written as DNA, the CDR3 is TGTGCCAGCAGCCCCCAGACAGGGAGGCCCACTGAAGCTTTCTTT.

The J gene is TRBJ2-1, the V gene TRBV3-1 (or the pseudogene TRBV3-2); TRBD2 matches 8 bases. Germline assignment: CDR1 LGHDT and CDR2 YNNKEL (reference sequence). After removal of 2 bases from V and 0 bases from J, the junction contained 3 bases not matched to a gene. The CDR3 sequence is 16 residues long. The CDR3 loop reads CASSQHTSGSYNEQFF. CDR3 nucleotides: TGTGCCAGCAGCCAACACACTAGCGGCTCCTACAATGAGCAGTTCTTC.

The V and J genes are TRBV5-4 and TRBJ2-7, with a tentative D call TRBD1 (6 bases). V dropped 4 bases and J dropped 0 bases, with 11 bases sitting between them. The germline gives CDR1 SGHNT, CDR2 YYREEE (reference sequence). The CDR3 sequence is 14 residues long. CDR3 amino acids: CASSHTGSSYEQYF. The CDR3 DNA is TGTGCCAGCAGCCACACAGGGAGCTCCTACGAGCAGTACTTC.

The chain links TRBV6-2 or TRBV6-3 to TRBJ1-2, with 7 bases fitting TRBD1. With V trimmed by 0 bases and J by 5 bases, 6 bases remained unmatched. The germline CDR1 and CDR2 sequences are MNHEY and SVGEGT. The CDR3 has 15 amino acids. CDR3 DNA: TGTGCCAGCAGTTACTCGGCGGGACAGTCATATGGCTACACCTTC. As protein: CASSYSAGQSYGYTF.

The chain combines TRBV2 with TRBJ2-7; maybe TRBD2 (5 bases). The CDR3 is made up of 13 amino acids. Trimming took off 10 bases at V and 4 bases at J, with 17 bases between the two ends. CDR1 and CDR2 from the germline V gene are SNHLY and FYNNEI. CDR3 in amino acids: CAIRSGGSYEQYF. The CDR3 region has the DNA TGTGCCATCCGATCCGGAGGCTCTTACGAGCAGTACTTC. Looking up the rest from reference TRBV2 and TRBJ2-7 gives the full variable domain: EPEVTQTPSHQVTQMGQEVILRCVPISNHLYFYWYRQILGQKVEFLVSFYNNEISEKSEIFDDQFSVERPDGSNFTLKIRSTKLEDSAMYFCAIRSGGSYEQYFGPGTRLTVT.

V usage is TRBV18 and J usage is TRBJ2-1, with TRBD2 identical over 9 bases. Trimming took 3 bases from V and 9 from J; bases not matched to a gene: 9. CDR1 is KGHSH and CDR2 is LQKENI in the germline V gene. This CDR3 comprises 15 residues. The chain's CDR3 is CASSPLGTSSREQFF. CDR3 DNA sequence: TGTGCCAGCTCACCCCTAGGGACTAGCAGTCGTGAGCAGTTCTTC.

This chain links TRBV7-2 with TRBJ1-6; D might be TRBD1 (6 bases). V shed 2 bases and J shed 5 bases, with 10 bases lying between them. The CDR3 consists of 15 residues. Per the germline V gene, CDR1 is SGHTA and CDR2 is FQGNSA. The CDR3 region has the DNA TGTGCCAGCAGCTTATTAGGGGGGGATAATTCACCCCTCCACTTT. Encoded protein: CASSLLGGDNSPLHF.

This chain links TRBV7-9 with TRBJ1-2, with 9 nucleotides matching TRBD1. The V and J ends lost 5 bases and 8 bases, in that order; junction bases with no gene match: 12. This CDR3 has 15 amino acids. Looked up from germline, CDR1 is SEHNR and CDR2 is FQNEAQ (reference sequence). The CDR3 is CASSRPGQGSLGYTF. As DNA, the CDR3 is TGTGCCAGCAGCCGTCCGGGACAGGGATCCCTAGGCTACACCTTC.

V and J are TRBV6-5 and TRBJ2-7, with TRBD2 identical over 12 bases. Germline V gene sequence: CDR1 MNHEY, CDR2 SVGAGI. The CDR3 contains 15 residues. Losses at the gene ends were 6 bases for V and 4 bases for J; bases not matched to a gene: 7. CDR3 region: CASSQTSGSPYEQYF. CDR3 in DNA: TGTGCCAGCAGCCAGACTAGCGGGAGTCCATACGAGCAGTACTTC.

The chain couples TRBV7-9 to TRBJ2-4, with 7 nucleotides matching TRBD2. Trimming took 2 bases from V and 2 from J; bases not matched to a gene: 3. The V gene's germline CDR1 is SEHNR and CDR2 FQNEAQ (reference sequence). There are 15 residues in the CDR3. CDR3: CASSLWEGTKNIQYF. Here the CDR3 DNA reads TGTGCCAGCAGCTTATGGGAGGGGACCAAAAACATTCAGTACTTC. Variable domain in full (rest from reference TRBV7-9 and TRBJ2-4): DTGVSQNPRHKITKRGQNVTFRCDPISEHNRLYWYRQTLGQGPEFLTYFQNEAQLEKSRLLSDRFSAERPKGSFSTLEIQRTEQGDSAMYLCASSLWEGTKNIQYFGAGTRLSVL.

This rearrangement joins TRBV11-3 to TRBJ1-3; D gene ambiguous. Between the trimmed V and J ends, which lost 4 bases and 0 bases, there was a span of 4 bases. Germline V gene lookup returns CDR1 SGHNT and CDR2 YENEEA. The CDR3 has 13 amino acids. In DNA form, the CDR3 reads TGTGCCAGCAGCTACGGCTCTGGAAACACCATATATTTT. This gives the protein CASSYGSGNTIYF.

V gene TRBV6-6 combines with J gene TRBJ2-3; no clear D gene. Germline CDR1 MNHNY, CDR2 SVGAGI (reference sequence). The CDR3 spans 15 residues. Trimming shortened V by 2 bases and J by 0 bases, and 9 bases separated the two germline ends. The DNA for the CDR3 is TGTGCCAGCAGTTACAATAGCCCTAGCACAGATACGCAGTATTTT. Its protein is CASSYNSPSTDTQYF.

DNA for the CDR3: TGTGCCAGTAGTATTTCGGGGACACGGATAAATCAGCCCCAGCATTTT. Amino acids: CASSISGTRINQPQHF. The chain carries TRBV19 and TRBJ1-5; tentatively, D is TRBD1 (6 bases). CDR3 length: 16 amino acids. CDR1 and CDR2 from the germline V gene are LNHDA and SQIVND (reference sequence). Trimming took off 3 bases at V and 4 bases at J, with 16 bases between the two ends.

CDR3 sequence reads: CASSSRLAGRHEQFF. The CDR3 DNA sequence: TGTGCCAGCAGTTCCCGGCTAGCGGGTCGCCATGAGCAGTTCTTC. The J gene is TRBJ2-1, the V gene TRBV6-2 or TRBV6-3; 8 bases agree with TRBD2. Germline CDR1 reads MNHEY; CDR2 reads SVGEGT. This CDR3 comprises 15 residues. J gave up 8 bases and V 4 bases, and 10 bases lay outside the gene matches.

The V and J genes are TRBV13 and TRBJ2-7; 8 bases are a match to TRBD1. Germline V gene lookup returns CDR1 PRHDT and CDR2 FYEKMQ (reference sequence). Germline trimming cut 5 bases from V and 2 bases from J; bases unmatched to any gene: 17. The CDR3 consists of 18 residues. The CDR3 coding sequence is TGTGCCAGCAGCCTACTAACAGGGGGTGGTAAGCGAGCCTACGAGCAGTACTTC. This translates into CASSLLTGGGKRAYEQYF. Based on the CDR3 plus reference TRBV13 and TRBJ2-7, the full variable domain is AAGVIQSPRHLIKEKRETATLKCYPIPRHDTVYWYQQGPGQDPQFLISFYEKMQSDKGSIPDRFSAQQFSDYHSELNMSSLELGDSALYFCASSLLTGGGKRAYEQYFGPGTRLTVT.

The gene calls are TRBV21-1 and TRBJ2-7; the D call of TRBD2 is as the table states it, not checked on the DNA. TRBV21-1 is annotated as a pseudogene. The length of the CDR3 is 21 residues. The CDR3 region has the DNA TGTGCCAGCAGCAAAGGGCTCCGGGGACTAGCGGGAGGGCCCCTGGGGTACGAGCAGTACTTC. It specifies CASSKGLRGLAGGPLGYEQYF.

The rearrangement uses TRBV3-1 (or the pseudogene TRBV3-2) and TRBJ2-1; D is perhaps TRBD2 (5 bases). This CDR3 is 18 amino acids long. Germline V lookup: CDR1 LGHDT, CDR2 YNNKEL (reference sequence). Trimming removed 4 bases from V and 4 bases from J, with 23 bases in between. The CDR3 DNA follows: TGTGCCAGCAGCCCGACCACCTGGCAGCGGAAAATGTACAATGAGCAGTTCTTC. This sequence encodes CASSPTTWQRKMYNEQFF.

The chain employs TRBV15 and TRBJ2-6; no reliable D call. Germline CDR1 and CDR2: LNHNV and YYDKDF (reference sequence). This CDR3 has 19 amino acids. V was cut by 1 base and J by 0 bases, with 16 bases left in between. CDR3 amino acids: CATSRARLAASSGANVLTF. CDR3 coding DNA: TGTGCCACCAGCAGAGCCCGCCTGGCCGCCAGCTCTGGGGCCAACGTCCTGACTTTC.